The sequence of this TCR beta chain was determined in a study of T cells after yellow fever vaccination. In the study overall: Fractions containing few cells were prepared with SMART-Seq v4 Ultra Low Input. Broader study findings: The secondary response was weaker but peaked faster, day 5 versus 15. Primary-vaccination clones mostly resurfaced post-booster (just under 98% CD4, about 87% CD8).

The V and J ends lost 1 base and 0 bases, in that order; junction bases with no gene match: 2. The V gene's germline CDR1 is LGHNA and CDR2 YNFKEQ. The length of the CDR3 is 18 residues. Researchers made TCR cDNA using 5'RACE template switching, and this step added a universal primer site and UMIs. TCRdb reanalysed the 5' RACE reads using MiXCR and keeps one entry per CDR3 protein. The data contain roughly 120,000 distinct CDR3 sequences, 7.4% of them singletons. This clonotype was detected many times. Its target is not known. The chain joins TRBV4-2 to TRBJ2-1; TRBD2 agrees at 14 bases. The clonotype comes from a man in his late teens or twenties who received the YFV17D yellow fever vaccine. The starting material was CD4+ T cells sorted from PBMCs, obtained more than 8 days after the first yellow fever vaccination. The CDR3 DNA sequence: TGTGCCAGCAGCCAAGGGACTAGCGGGGGGAGCTCCTACAATGAGCAGTTCTTC. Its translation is CASSQGTSGGSSYNEQFF.